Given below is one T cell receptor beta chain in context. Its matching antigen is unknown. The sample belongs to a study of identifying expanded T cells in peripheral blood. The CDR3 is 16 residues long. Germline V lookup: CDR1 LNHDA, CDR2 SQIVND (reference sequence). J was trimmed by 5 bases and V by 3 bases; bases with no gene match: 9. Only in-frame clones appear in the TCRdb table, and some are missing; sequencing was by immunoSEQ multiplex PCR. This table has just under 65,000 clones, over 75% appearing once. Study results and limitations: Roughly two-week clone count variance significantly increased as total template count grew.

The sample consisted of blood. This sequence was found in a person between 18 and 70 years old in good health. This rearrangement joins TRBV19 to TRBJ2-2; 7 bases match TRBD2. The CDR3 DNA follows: TGTGCCAGTAGTATCGGGCTAGCGGTGCCGACCGGGGAGCTGTTTTTT. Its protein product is CASSIGLAVPTGELFF.